This is a list of T cell receptor beta chains from one sample in a study of blood T cell repertoires in COVID-19. Clones were sequenced by immunoSEQ multiplex PCR, and TCRdb holds only the in-frame ones, with some missing. The sample carries over 65,000 clones, about nine tenths recorded once. The sequencing sample was made of peripheral blood. The origin of the receptors is a man in his fifties or sixties with active or convalescent COVID-19. The CDR3 runs from the conserved cysteine through the conserved F or W. Each record gives: J gene, D gene, V gene, clone size, CDR3 protein, CDR3 DNA. A D gene is named only where the DNA matches it firmly. Size values are once, few and many counts, or a class for expanded clones, and some rows have none.

TRBJ1-1	TRBD1	TRBV6-1	once	CASSGGQYNTEAFF	TGTGCCAGCAGCGGGGGACAGTACAACACTGAAGCTTTCTTT
TRBJ1-3	NA	TRBV19	NA	CASSMFTSSSGNTIYF	TGTGCCAGTAGTATGTTCACCTCGAGCTCTGGAAACACCATATATTTT
TRBJ1-4	TRBD1	TRBV6-5	NA	CAIMDRVEKLFF	TGTGCCATTATGGACAGGGTGGAAAAACTGTTTTTT
TRBJ2-1	NA	TRBV19	NA	CASSISFLARSGEQFF	TGTGCCAGTAGTATATCTTTTTTGGCTAGATCTGGTGAGCAGTTCTTC
TRBJ2-4	NA	TRBV6-2/TRBV6-3	NA	CASSRGGLAKNIQYF	TGTGCCAGCAGTCGGGGAGGCCTAGCCAAAAACATTCAGTACTTC
TRBJ2-1	NA	TRBV13	NA	CASSSPTGYEQFF	TGTGCCAGCAGCTCCCCGACTGGGTATGAGCAGTTCTTC
TRBJ2-7	NA	TRBV29-1	NA	CSVEDGRGYEQYF	TGCAGCGTTGAAGATGGTCGGGGATACGAGCAGTACTTC
TRBJ1-5	NA	TRBV6-1	NA	CASSEVRGINQPQHF	TGTGCCAGCAGTGAAGTGCGGGGTATTAATCAGCCCCAGCATTTT
TRBJ2-7	NA	TRBV5-1	once	CASSFGGEYEQYF	TGCGCCAGCAGCTTTGGAGGAGAGTACGAGCAGTACTTC
TRBJ2-5	NA	TRBV6-5	NA	CASSAWSPRETQYF	TGTGCCAGCAGCGCCTGGAGCCCTAGGGAGACCCAGTACTTC
TRBJ2-1	NA	TRBV7-2	few	CASSLAVGREQFF	TGTGCCAGCAGCTTAGCTGTGGGGCGCGAGCAGTTCTTC
TRBJ2-3	NA	TRBV2	NA	CASRRSGTGEYQDTQYF	TGTGCCAGCAGGAGATCCGGAACGGGAGAGTATCAAGATACGCAGTATTTT
TRBJ2-5	NA	TRBV6-5	NA	CASSYSITADETQYF	TGTGCCAGCAGTTACTCGATAACAGCCGATGAGACCCAGTACTTC
TRBJ1-4	NA	TRBV6-1	NA	CASSEEGVGEKLFF	TGTGCCAGCAGTGAAGAGGGGGTAGGTGAAAAACTGTTTTTT
TRBJ2-3	TRBD1	TRBV18	once	CASSQPGTGGQTDSTDTQYF	TGTGCCAGCTCACAACCCGGGACAGGGGGCCAGACGGACTCCACAGATACGCAGTATTTT